A single sample is the source of the 8 T cell receptor beta chains below, sequenced in a study of a mutant IDH1 vaccine in newly diagnosed glioma. Sequenced by immunoSEQ multiplex PCR; TCRdb stores in-frame clones only, minus some. The sample lists around 56,000 clones; over 70% were seen once. Time point indicated: week 5, during vaccination. Every single dose of the vaccine, 300 ug of mutant IDH1 20-mer peptide, came with topical imiquimod. Their antigens are not known. The sample here was PBMCs, taken from a glioma patient whose treatment included an IDH1 peptide vaccine. Receptors were obtained from a man under 40 with glioma.

The chain uses TRBV28 and TRBJ2-1; 9 nucleotides match TRBD1. Germline V CDR1 and CDR2: MDHEN, SYDVKM. J was trimmed by 0 bases and V by 5 bases; bases with no gene match: 2. The CDR3 loop spans 15 amino acids. The CDR3 DNA is TGTGCCAGCAGTGGGACAGGGAGCTCCTACAATGAGCAGTTCTTC. Translated, it gives CASSGTGSSYNEQFF.

The V call is TRBV30, the J call TRBJ2-2; no definite D call. The CDR3 spans 14 residues. Germline V gene lookup returns CDR1 GTSNPN and CDR2 SVGIG (reference sequence). The V and J ends lost 0 bases and 9 bases respectively, with 14 bases between them. The CDR3 DNA is TGTGCCTGGAGTGTAAAGGCCAGCAGACGGGAGCTGTTTTTT. This translates into CAWSVKASRRELFF.

The CDR3 sequence: CASSLDGNYEQYF. CDR3 bases: TGCGCCAGCAGCTTGGACGGGAACTACGAGCAGTACTTC. V is TRBV5-1 and J is TRBJ2-7, with D tentatively TRBD2 (5 bases). The CDR3 totals 13 residues. Between the trimmed V and J ends, which lost 0 bases and 3 bases, there was a span of 7 bases. CDR1 and CDR2 from the germline V gene are SGHRS and YFSETQ.

Concerning this clone itself: The sample holds other DNA sequences that translate to the same CDR3. The J gene is TRBJ2-1, the V gene TRBV27; D might be TRBD1 or TRBD2, each matching 5 bases. Germline V gives CDR1 MNHEY, CDR2 SMNVEV (reference sequence). This CDR3 is built from 15 residues. Trimming removed 3 bases at V and 2 bases at J, with 11 bases between. CDR3 bases: TGTGCCAGCAGTTTCGGGCAGGGACCCTACAATGAGCAGTTCTTC. Protein sequence: CASSFGQGPYNEQFF.

The rearrangement joins TRBV11-3 to TRBJ2-1; D tentatively fits TRBD1 or TRBD2 (7 bases each). Germline V gene sequence: CDR1 SGHNT, CDR2 YENEEA. The CDR3 length is 15 residues. Trimming removed 6 bases at V and 7 bases at J, with 19 bases between. CDR3 sequence: CASRPREGAENEQFF. CDR3 in DNA: TGTGCCAGCAGACCCAGGGAGGGGGCAGAGAATGAGCAGTTCTTC.

This clone turned up a few times. V usage is TRBV2 and J usage is TRBJ2-2, with D unresolved. The V gene lost 6 bases and the J gene lost 6 bases, with 11 bases spanning the gap. The CDR3 is 13 amino acids. From germline, CDR1 is SNHLY and CDR2 FYNNEI. The CDR3 region is CASRAAWPGELFF. The CDR3 region has the DNA TGTGCCAGCAGAGCCGCGTGGCCCGGGGAGCTGTTTTTT.

The rearrangement links TRBV5-4 to TRBJ1-2, with D unclear. This CDR3 contains 14 residues. Trimming left V 0 bases short and J 6 bases short, with 12 bases between. Germline CDR1 is SGHNT and CDR2 is YYREEE (reference sequence). CDR3 in DNA: TGTGCCAGCAGCTTGGCCGGTCGGATTGATGGCTACACCTTC. This gives the protein CASSLAGRIDGYTF.

The chain is built from TRBV6-1 and TRBJ1-1, with 7 nucleotides matching TRBD1. Germline trimming cut 8 bases from V and 3 bases from J; bases unmatched to any gene: 6. There are 13 residues in the CDR3. CDR1 and CDR2 from the germline V gene are MNHNS and SASEGT. CDR3 amino acids: CASGWDSYTEAFF. In DNA, the CDR3 is TGTGCCAGCGGCTGGGACAGCTACACTGAAGCTTTCTTT.